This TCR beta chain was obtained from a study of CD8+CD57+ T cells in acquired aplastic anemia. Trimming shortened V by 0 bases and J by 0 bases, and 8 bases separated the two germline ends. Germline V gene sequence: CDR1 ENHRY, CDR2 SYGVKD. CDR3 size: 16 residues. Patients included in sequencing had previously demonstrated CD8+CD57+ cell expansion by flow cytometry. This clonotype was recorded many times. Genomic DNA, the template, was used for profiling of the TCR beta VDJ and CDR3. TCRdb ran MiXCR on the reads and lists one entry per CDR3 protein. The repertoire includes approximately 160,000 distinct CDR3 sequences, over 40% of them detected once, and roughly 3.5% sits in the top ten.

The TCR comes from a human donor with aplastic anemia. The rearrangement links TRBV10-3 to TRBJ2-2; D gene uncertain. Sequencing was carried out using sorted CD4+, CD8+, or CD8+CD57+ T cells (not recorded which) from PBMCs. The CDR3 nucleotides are TGTGCCATCAGTGAGTCTGCCGCCCCGAACACCGGGGAGCTGTTTTTT. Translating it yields CAISESAAPNTGELFF.